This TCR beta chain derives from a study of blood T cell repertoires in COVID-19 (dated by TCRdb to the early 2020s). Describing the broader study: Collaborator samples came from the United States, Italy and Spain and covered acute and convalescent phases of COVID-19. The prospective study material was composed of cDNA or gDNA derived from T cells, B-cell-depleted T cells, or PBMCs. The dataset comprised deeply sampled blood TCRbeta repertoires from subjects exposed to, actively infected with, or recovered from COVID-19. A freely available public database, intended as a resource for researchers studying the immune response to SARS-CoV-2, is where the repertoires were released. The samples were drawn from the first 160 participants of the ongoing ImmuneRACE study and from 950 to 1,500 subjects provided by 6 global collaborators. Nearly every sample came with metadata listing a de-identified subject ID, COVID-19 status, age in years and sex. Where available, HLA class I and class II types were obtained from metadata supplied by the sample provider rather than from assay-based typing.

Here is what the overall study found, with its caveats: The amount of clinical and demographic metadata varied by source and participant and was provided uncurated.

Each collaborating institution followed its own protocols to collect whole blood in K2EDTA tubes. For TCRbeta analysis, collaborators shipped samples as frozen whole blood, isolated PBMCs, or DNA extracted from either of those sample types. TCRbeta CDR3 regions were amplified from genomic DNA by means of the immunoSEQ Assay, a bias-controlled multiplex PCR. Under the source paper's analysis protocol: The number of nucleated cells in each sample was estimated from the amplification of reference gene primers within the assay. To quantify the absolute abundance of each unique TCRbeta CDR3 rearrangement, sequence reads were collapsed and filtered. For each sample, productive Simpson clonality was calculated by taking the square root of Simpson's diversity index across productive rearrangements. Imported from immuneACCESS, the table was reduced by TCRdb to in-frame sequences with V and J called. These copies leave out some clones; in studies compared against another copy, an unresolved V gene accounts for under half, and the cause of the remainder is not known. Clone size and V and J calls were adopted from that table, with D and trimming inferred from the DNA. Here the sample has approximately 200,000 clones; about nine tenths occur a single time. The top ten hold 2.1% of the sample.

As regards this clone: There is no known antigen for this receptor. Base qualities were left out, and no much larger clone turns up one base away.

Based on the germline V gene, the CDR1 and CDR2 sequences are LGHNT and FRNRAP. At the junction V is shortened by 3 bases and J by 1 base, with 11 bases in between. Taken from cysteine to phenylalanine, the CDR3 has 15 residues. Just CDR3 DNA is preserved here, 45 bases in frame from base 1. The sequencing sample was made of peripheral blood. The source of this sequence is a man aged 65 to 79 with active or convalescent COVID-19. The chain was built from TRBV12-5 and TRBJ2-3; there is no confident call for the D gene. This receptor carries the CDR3 CASGFGSVGTDTQYF. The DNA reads TGTGCTAGTGGTTTTGGTTCAGTGGGCACAGATACGCAGTATTTT.